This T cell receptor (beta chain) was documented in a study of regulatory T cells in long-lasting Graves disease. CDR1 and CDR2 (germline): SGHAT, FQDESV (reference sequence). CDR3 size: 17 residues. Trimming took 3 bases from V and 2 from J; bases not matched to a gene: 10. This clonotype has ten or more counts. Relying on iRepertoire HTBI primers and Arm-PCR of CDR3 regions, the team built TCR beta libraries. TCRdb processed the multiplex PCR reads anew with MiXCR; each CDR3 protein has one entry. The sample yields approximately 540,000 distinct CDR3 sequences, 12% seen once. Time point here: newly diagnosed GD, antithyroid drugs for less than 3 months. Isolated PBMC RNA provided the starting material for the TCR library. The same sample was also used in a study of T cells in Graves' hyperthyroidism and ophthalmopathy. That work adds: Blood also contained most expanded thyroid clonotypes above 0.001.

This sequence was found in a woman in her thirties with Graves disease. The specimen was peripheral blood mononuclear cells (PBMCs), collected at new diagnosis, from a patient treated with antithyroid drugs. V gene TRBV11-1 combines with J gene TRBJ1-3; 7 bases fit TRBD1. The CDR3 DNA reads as TGTGCCAGCAGCTTGGCTTCGACAGGGAAGCCTGGAAACACCATATATTTT. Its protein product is CASSLASTGKPGNTIYF.